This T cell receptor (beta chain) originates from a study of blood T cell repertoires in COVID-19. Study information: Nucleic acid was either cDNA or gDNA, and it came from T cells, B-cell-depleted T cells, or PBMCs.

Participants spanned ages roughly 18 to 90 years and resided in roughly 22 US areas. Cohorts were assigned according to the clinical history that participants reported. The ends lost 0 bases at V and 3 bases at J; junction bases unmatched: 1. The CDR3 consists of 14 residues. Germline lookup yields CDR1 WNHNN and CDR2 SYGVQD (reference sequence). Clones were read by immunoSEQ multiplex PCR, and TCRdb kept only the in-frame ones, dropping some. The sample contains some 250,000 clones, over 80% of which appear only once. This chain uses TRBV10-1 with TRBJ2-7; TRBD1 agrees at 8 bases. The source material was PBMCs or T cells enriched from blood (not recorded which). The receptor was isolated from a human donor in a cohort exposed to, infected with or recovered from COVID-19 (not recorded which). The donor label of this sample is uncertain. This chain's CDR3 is CASSESGTGYEQYF. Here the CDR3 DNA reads TGCGCCAGCAGTGAGTCAGGGACAGGCTACGAGCAGTACTTC.